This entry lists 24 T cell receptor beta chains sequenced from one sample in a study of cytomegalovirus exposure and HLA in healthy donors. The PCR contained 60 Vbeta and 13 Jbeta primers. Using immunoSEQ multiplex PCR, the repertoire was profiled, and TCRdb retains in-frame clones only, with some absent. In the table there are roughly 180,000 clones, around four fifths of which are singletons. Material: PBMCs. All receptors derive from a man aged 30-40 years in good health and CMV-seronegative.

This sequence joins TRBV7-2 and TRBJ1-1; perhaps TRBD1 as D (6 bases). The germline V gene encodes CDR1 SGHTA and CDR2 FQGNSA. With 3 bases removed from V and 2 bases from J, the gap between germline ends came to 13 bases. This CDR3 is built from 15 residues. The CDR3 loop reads CASSFVGGGNTEAFF. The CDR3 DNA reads TGTGCCAGCAGCTTTGTCGGGGGGGGCAACACTGAAGCTTTCTTT.

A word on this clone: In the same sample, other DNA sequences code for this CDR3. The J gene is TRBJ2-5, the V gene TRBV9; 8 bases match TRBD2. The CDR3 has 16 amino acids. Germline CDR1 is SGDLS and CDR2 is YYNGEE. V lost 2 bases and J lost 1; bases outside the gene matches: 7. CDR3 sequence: CASSVGRGGTQETQYF. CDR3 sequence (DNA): TGTGCCAGCAGCGTGGGCCGGGGGGGGACCCAAGAGACCCAGTACTTC. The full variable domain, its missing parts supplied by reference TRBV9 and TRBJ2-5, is DSGVTQTPKHLITATGQRVTLRCSPRSGDLSVYWYQQSLDQGLQFLIQYYNGEERAKGNILERFSAQQFPDLHSELNLSSLELGDSALYFCASSVGRGGTQETQYFGPGTRLLVL.

DNA for the CDR3: TGTGCCAGTAGCCGTCCGGGTGCGGGGGCGGGTACTGAAGCTTTCTTT. This codes for CASSRPGAGAGTEAFF. The chain carries TRBV19 and TRBJ1-1, with a weak D call TRBD1 (6 bases). Trimming stripped 6 bases from V and 5 bases from J, with 22 bases between. Germline loops: CDR1 LNHDA, CDR2 SQIVND (reference sequence). The CDR3 length is 16 residues.

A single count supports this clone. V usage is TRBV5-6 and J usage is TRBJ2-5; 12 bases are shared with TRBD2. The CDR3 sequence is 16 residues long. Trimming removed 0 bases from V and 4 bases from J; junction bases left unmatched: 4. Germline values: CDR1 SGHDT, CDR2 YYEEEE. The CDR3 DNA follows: TGTGCCAGCAGCTTGGTCCTAGCGGGAGGGCCAGAGACCCAGTACTTC. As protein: CASSLVLAGGPETQYF.

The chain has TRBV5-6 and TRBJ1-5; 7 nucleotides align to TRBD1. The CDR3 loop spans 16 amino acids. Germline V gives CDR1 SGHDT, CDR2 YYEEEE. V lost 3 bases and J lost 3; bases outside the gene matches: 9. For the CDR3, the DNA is TGTGCCAGCAGCTCAATGTTACAGGGGTACAATCAGCCCCAGCATTTT. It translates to CASSSMLQGYNQPQHF.

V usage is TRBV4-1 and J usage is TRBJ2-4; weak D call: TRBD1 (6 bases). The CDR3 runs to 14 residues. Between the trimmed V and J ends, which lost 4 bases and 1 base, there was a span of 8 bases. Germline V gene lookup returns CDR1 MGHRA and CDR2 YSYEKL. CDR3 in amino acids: CASSPGEAKNIQYF. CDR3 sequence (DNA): TGCGCCAGCAGCCCAGGGGAGGCCAAAAACATTCAGTACTTC.

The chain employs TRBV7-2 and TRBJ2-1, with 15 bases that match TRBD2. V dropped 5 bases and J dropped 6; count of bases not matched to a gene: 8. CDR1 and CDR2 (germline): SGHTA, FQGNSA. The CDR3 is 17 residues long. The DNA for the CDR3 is TGTGCCAGCAGCAAAGGACTAGCGGGAGGGCTAGGCAATGAGCAGTTCTTC. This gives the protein CASSKGLAGGLGNEQFF.

DNA for the CDR3: TGTGCCAGCAGCCCCCGCTTGTTTGTCAGGGGGCAAGATACGCAGTATTTT. Amino acid sequence: CASSPRLFVRGQDTQYF. The rearrangement uses TRBV7-2 and TRBJ2-3; the match to TRBD1 covers 8 bases. CDR3 size: 17 residues. V dropped 5 bases and J dropped 5; count of bases not matched to a gene: 15. Germline V gene data show CDR1 as SGHTA and CDR2 as FQGNSA.

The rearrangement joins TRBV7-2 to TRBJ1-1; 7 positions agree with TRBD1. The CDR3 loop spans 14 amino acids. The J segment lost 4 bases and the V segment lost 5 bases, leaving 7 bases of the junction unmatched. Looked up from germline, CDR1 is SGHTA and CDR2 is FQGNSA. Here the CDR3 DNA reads TGTGCCAGCAGCGTGACAGGGAGTAGCACTGAAGCTTTCTTT. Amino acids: CASSVTGSSTEAFF.

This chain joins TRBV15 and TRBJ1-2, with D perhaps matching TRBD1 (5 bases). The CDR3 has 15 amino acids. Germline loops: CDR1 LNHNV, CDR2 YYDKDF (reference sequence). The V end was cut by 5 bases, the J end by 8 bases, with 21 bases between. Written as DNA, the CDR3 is TGTGCCACCAGCTACTCGAGCACAGGTCTTCTGGGCTACACCTTC. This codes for CATSYSSTGLLGYTF.

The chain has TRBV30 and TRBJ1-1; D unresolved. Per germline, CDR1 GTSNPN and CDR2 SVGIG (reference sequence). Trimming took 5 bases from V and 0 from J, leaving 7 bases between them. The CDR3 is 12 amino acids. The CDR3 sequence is CAWADLNTEAFF. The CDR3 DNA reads TGTGCCTGGGCAGACTTGAACACTGAAGCTTTCTTT.

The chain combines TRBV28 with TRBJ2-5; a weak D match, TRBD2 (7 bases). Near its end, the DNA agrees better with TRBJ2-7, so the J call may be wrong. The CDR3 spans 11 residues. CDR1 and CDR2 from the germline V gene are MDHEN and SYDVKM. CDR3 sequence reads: CASAGEGEQYF. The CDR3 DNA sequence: TGTGCCAGCGCAGGGGAGGGCGAGCAGTACTTC.

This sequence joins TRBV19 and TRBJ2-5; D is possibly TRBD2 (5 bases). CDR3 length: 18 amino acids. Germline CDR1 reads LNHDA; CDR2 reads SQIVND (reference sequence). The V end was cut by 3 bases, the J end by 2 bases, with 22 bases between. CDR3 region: CASSIGGSRSGSQETQYF. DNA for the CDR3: TGTGCCAGTAGTATTGGAGGCTCGAGGAGCGGCTCTCAAGAGACCCAGTACTTC. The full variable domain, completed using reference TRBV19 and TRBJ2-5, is DGGITQSPKYLFRKEGQNVTLSCEQNLNHDAMYWYRQDPGQGLRLIYYSQIVNDFQKGDIAEGYSVSREKKESFPLTVTSAQKNPTAFYLCASSIGGSRSGSQETQYFGPGTRLLVL.

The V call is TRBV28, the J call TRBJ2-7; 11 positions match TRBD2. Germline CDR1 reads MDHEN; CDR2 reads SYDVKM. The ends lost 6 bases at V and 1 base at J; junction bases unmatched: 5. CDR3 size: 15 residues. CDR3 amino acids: CASSKLAGASYEQYF. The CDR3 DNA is TGTGCCAGCAGCAAACTAGCGGGAGCTTCCTACGAGCAGTACTTC.

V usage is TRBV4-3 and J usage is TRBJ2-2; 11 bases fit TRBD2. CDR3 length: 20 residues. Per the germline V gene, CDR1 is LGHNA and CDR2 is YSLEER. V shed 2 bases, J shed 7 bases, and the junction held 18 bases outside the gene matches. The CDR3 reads CASSQWEDIAGGPLFGELFF. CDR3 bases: TGCGCCAGCAGCCAATGGGAGGATATAGCGGGGGGGCCTCTCTTCGGGGAGCTGTTTTTT.

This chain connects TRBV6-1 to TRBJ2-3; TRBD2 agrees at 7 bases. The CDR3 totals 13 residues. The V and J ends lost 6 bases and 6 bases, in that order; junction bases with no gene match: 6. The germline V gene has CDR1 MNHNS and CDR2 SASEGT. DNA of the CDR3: TGTGCCAGCAGCCTAGCGGTCCTGGATACGCAGTATTTT. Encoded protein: CASSLAVLDTQYF.

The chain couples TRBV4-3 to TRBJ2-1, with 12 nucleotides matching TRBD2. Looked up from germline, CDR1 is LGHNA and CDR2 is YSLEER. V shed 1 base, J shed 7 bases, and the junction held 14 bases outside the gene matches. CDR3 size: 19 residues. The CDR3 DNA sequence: TGCGCCAGCAGCCAAGGTCTAGCGGGGGGGCTAAACGTTAGGAATGAGCAGTTCTTC. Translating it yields CASSQGLAGGLNVRNEQFF.

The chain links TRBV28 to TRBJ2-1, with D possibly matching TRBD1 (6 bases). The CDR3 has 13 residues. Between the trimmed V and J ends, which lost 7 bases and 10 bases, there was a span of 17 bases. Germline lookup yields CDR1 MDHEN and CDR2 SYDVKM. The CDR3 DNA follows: TGTGCCAGCAACCCCCATGACAGGCCCGAGCAGTTCTTC. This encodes CASNPHDRPEQFF.

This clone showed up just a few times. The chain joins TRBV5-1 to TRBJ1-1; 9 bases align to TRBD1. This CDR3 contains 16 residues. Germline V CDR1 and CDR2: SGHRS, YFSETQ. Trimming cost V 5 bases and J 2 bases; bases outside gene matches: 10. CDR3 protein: CASRSGTGSFNTEAFF. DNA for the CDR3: TGCGCCAGCAGATCCGGGACAGGGTCATTCAACACTGAAGCTTTCTTT.

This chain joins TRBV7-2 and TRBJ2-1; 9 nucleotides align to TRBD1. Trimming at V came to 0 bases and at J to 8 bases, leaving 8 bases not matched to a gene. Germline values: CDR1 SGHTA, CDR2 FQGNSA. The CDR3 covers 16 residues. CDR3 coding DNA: TGTGCCAGCAGCTTAGCAGGGGACAGGGCCCTTTATGAGCAGTTCTTC. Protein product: CASSLAGDRALYEQFF.

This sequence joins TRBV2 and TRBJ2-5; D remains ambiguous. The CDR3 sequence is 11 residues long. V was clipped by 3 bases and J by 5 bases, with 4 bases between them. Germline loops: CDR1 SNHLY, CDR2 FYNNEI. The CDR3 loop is CASSEEETQYF. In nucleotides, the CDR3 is TGTGCCAGCAGTGAGGAGGAGACCCAGTACTTC.

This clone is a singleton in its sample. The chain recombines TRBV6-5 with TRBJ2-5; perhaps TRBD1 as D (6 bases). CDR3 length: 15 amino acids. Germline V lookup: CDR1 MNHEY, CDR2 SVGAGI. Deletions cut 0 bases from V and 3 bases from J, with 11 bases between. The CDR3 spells CASSYSAGVEETQYF. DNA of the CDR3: TGTGCCAGCAGTTACTCGGCAGGGGTTGAAGAGACCCAGTACTTC.

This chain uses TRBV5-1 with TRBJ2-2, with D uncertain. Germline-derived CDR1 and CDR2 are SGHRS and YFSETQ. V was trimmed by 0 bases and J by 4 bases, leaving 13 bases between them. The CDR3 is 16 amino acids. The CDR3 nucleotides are TGCGCCAGCAGCTTGGCCCCTACGGGTTCCACCGGGGAGCTGTTTTTT. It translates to CASSLAPTGSTGELFF. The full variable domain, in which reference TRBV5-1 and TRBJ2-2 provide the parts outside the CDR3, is KAGVTQTPRYLIKTRGQQVTLSCSPISGHRSVSWYQQTPGQGLQFLFEYFSETQRNKGNFPGRFSGRQFSNSRSEMNVSTLELGDSALYLCASSLAPTGSTGELFFGEGSRLTVL.

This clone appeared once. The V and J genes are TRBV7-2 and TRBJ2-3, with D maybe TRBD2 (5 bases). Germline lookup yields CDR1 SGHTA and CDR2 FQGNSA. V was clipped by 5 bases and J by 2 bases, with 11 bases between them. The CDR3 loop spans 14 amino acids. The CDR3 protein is CASSQRRDTDTQYF. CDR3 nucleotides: TGTGCCAGCAGCCAAAGACGGGACACAGATACGCAGTATTTT.